This T cell receptor (beta chain) was identified in a study of graft-versus-host responses after intestinal transplantation. Overall study: Recipients had multivisceral, liver-intestinal, or isolated intestinal transplants. Following induction with anti-thymocyte globulin, all recipients were given tacrolimus and steroids for 2 to 4 years.

Some clones are missing from TCRdb's copy, which holds only in-frame ones; the method was immunoSEQ multiplex PCR. The repertoire consists of about 70,000 clones, with around 90% occurring once and the leading ten covering roughly 4%. A note on this clone: The target antigen is unknown.

Overall study findings and caveats: Early post-transplant HvG declines tracked with peak circulating GvH clone levels. Recipient marrow showed GvH clones, some seen first in ileum or blood.

The TCR comes from a human donor who was the organ donor for an intestinal transplant. Sequencing was performed on unstimulated CD8+ T cells sorted from spleen or lymph node cells, taken before transplant.

The CDR3 DNA follows: TGTGCCAGCAGCTTAGCGGGACAGGGCTACGAGCAGTACGTC. It specifies CASSLAGQGYEQYV. The chain has TRBV7-8 and TRBJ2-7; 9 positions match TRBD1. With V trimmed by 0 bases and J by 3 bases, 0 bases remained unmatched. CDR1 is SGHVS, CDR2 FQNEAQ, per germline. The CDR3 loop spans 14 amino acids.